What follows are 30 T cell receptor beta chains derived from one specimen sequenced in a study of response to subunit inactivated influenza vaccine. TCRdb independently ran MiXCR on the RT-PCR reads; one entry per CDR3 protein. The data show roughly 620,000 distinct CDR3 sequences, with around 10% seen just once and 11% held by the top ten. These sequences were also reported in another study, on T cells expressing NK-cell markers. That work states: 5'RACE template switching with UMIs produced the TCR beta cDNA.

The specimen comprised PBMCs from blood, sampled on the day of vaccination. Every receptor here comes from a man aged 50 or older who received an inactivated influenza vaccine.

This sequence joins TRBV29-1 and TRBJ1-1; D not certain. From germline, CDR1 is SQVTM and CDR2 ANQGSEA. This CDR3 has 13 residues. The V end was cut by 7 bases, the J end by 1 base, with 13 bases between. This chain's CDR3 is CSARSGGNTEAFF. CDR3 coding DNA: TGCAGCGCCCGATCGGGAGGGAACACTGAAGCTTTCTTT.

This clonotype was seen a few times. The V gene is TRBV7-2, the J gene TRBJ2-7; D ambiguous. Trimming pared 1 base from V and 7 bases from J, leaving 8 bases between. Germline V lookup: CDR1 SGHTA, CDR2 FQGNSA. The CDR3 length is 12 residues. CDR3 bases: TGTGCCAGCAGCTTAGGGAACTGGGAGCAGTACTTC. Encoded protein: CASSLGNWEQYF.

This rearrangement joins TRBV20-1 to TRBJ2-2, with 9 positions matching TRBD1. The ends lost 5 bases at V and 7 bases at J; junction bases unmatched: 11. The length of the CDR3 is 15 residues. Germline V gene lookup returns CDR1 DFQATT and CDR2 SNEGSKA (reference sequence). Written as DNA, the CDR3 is TGCAGTGCTCACTCCGGGACAGGGTCGGGCGGGGAGCTGTTTTTT. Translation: CSAHSGTGSGGELFF.

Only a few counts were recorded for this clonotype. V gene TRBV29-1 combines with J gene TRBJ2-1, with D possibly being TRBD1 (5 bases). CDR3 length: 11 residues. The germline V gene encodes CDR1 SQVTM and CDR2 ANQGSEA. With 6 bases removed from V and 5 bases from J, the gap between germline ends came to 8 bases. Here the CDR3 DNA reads TGCAGCGTGGTACAGGACAATGAGCAGTTCTTC. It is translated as CSVVQDNEQFF.

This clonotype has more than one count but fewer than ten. CDR3 coding DNA: TGCGCCAGCAGCTTGCTAGCGGGGGGCGAGATGCAAACCCAGTACTTC. It yields the protein CASSLLAGGEMQTQYF. This chain links TRBV5-1 with TRBJ2-5; TRBD2 agrees at 11 bases. CDR3 length: 16 amino acids. The ends lost 1 base at V and 8 bases at J; junction bases unmatched: 10. Looked up from germline, CDR1 is SGHRS and CDR2 is YFSETQ.

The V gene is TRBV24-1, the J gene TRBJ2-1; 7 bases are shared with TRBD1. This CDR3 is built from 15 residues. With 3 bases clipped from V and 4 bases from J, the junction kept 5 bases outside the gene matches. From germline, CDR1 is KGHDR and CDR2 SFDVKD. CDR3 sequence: CATSDPRQGYNEQFF. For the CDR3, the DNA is TGTGCCACCAGTGATCCCCGACAGGGTTACAATGAGCAGTTCTTC.

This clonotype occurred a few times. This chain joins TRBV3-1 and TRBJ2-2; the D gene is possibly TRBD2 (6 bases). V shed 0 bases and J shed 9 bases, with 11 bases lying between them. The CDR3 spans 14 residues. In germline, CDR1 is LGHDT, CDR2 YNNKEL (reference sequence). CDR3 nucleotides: TGTGCCAGCAGCCAAGATCGGAGGGCGTGGGAGCTGTTTTTT. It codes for CASSQDRRAWELFF.

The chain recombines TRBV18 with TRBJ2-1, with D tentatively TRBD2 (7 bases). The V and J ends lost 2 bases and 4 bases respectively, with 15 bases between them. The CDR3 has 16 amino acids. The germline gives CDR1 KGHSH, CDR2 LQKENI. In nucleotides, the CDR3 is TGTGCCAGCTCACCATTGGGGGGGCATTCTTACAATGAGCAGTTCTTC. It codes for CASSPLGGHSYNEQFF.

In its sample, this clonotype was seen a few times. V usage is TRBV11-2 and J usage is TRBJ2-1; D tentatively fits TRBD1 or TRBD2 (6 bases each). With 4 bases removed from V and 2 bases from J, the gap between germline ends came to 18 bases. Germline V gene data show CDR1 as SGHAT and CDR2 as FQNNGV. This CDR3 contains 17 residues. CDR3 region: CASSYDRYRGPYNEQFF. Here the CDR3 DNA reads TGTGCCAGCAGCTACGACCGGTACCGGGGGCCCTACAATGAGCAGTTCTTC.

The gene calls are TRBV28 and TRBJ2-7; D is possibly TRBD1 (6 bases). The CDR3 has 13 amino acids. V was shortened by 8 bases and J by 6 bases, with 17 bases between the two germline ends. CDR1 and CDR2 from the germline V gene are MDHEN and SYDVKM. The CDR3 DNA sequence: TGTGCCAGCCACGGACAGCCCGCCCTCGAGCAGTACTTC. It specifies CASHGQPALEQYF.

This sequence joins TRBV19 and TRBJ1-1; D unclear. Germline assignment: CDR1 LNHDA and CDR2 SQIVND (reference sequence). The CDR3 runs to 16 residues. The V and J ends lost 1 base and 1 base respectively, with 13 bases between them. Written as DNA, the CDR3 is TGTGCCAGTAGTATAGTATCCGGAAGAGCGAACACTGAAGCTTTCTTT. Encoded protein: CASSIVSGRANTEAFF.

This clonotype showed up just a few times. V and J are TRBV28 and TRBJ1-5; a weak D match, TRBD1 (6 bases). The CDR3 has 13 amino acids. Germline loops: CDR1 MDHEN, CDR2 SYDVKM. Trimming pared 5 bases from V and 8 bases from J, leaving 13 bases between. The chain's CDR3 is CASSRQVLEPQHF. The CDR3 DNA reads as TGTGCCAGCAGTAGACAGGTTTTGGAGCCCCAGCATTTT.

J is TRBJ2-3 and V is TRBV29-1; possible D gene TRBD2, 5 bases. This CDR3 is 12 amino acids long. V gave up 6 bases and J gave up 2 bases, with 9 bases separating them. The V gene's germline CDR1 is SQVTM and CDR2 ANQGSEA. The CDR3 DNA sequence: TGCAGCGTGAGGGATCCCACAGATACGCAGTATTTT. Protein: CSVRDPTDTQYF.

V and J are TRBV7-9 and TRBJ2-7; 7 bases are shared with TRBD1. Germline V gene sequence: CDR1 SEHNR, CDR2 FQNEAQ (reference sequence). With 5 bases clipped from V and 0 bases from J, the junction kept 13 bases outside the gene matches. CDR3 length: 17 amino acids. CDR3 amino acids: CASSGLNRDRSSYEQYF. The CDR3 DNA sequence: TGTGCCAGCAGCGGCCTCAACCGGGACAGAAGCTCCTACGAGCAGTACTTC.

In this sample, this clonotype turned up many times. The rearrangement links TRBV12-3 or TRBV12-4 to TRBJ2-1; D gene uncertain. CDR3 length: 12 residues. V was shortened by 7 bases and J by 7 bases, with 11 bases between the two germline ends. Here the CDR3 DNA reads TGTGCCAGCACCCTGGGTGGGAATGAGCAGTTCTTC. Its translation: CASTLGGNEQFF.

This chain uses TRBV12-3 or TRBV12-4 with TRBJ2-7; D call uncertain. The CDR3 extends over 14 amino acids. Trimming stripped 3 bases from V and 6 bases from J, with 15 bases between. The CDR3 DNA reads TGTGCCAGCAGTTTCGCCCCGTCCGCAACCGAGCAGTACTTC. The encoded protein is CASSFAPSATEQYF.

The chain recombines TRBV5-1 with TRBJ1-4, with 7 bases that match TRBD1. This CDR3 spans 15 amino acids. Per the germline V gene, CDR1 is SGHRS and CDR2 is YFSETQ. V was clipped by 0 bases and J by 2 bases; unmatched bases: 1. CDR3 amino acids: CASSLEGATNEKLFF. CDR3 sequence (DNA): TGCGCCAGCAGCTTGGAGGGGGCGACTAATGAAAAACTGTTTTTT.

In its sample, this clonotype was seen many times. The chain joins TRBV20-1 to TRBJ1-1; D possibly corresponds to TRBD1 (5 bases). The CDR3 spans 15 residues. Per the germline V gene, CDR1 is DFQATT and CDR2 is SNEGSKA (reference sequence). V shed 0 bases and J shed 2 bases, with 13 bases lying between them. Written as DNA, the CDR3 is TGCAGTGCTAGAGATCGGAACAGGATCAACACTGAAGCTTTCTTT. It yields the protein CSARDRNRINTEAFF.

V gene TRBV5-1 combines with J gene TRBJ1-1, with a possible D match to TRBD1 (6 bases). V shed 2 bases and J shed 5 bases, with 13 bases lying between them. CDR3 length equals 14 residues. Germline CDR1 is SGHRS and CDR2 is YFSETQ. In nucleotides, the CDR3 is TGCGCCAGCAGCTTAACCCAGGGGACGACTGAAGCTTTCTTT. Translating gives CASSLTQGTTEAFF. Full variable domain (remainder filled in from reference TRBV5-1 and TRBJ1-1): KAGVTQTPRYLIKTRGQQVTLSCSPISGHRSVSWYQQTPGQGLQFLFEYFSETQRNKGNFPGRFSGRQFSNSRSEMNVSTLELGDSALYLCASSLTQGTTEAFFGQGTRLTVV.

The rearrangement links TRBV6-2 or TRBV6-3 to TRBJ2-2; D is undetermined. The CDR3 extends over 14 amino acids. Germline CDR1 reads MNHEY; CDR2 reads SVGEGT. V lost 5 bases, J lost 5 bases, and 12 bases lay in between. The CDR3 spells CASSRPRRTGELFF. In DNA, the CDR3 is TGTGCCAGCAGTCGGCCGAGAAGAACCGGGGAGCTGTTTTTT.

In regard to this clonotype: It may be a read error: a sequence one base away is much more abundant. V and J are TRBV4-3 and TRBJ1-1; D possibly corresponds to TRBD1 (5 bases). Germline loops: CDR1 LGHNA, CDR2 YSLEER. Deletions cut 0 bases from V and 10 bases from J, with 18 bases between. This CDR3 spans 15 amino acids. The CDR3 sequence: CASSQDPAKTALAFF. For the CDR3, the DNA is TGCGCCAGCAGCCAAGATCCCGCTAAGACAGCACTAGCTTTCTTT.

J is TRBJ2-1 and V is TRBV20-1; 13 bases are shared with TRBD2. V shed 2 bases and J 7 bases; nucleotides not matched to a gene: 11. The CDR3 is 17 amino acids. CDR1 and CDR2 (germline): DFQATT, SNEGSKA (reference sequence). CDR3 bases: TGCAGTGCTAGAACTAGCGGGGGGGGCGCCGTGTGGAATGAGCAGTTCTTC. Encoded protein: CSARTSGGGAVWNEQFF.

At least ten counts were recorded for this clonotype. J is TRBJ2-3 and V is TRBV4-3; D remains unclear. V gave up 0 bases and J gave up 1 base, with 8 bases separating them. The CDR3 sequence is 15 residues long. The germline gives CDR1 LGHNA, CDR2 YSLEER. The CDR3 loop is CASSQDIQGTDTQYF. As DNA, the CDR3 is TGCGCCAGCAGCCAAGATATCCAGGGCACAGATACGCAGTATTTT.

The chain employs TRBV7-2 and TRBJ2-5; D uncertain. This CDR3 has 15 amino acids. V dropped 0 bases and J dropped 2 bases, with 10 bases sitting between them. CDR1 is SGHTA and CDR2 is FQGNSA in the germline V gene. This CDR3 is CASSLAIRRQETQYF. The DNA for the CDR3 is TGTGCCAGCAGCTTAGCGATCAGGAGACAAGAGACCCAGTACTTC.

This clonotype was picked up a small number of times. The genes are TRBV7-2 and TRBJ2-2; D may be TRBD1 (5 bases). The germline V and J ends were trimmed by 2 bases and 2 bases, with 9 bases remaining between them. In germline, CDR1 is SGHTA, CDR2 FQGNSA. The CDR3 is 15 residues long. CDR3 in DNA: TGTGCCAGCAGCTTAATGCAGGGAAACACCGGGGAGCTGTTTTTT. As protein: CASSLMQGNTGELFF.

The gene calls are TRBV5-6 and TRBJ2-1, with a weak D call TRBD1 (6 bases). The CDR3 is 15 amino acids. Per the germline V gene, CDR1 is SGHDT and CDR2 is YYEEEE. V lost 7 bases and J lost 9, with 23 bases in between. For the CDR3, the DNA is TGTGCCAGCCATCGGGGCACACCTTCAGGGGCTGAGCAGTTCTTC. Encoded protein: CASHRGTPSGAEQFF.

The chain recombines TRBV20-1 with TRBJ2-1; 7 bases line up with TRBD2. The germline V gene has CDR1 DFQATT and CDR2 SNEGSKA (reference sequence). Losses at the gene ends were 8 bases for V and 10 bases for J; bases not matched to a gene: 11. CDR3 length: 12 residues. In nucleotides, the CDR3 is TGCAGTACCCCGGGCAGCGGGGCCGAGCAGTTCTTC. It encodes CSTPGSGAEQFF.

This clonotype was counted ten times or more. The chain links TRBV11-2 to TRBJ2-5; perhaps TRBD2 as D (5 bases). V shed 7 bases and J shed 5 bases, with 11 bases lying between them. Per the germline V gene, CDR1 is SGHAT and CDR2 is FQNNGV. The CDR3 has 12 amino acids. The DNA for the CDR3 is TGTGCCAGCACCGATCCGGGGGAGACCCAGTACTTC. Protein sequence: CASTDPGETQYF.

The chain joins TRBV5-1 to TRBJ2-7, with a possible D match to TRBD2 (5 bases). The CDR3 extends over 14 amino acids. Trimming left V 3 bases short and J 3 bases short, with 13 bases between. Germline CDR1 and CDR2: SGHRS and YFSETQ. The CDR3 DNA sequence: TGCGCCAGCAGCTCTTCCCGGGAAATCTACGAGCAGTACTTC. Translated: CASSSSREIYEQYF. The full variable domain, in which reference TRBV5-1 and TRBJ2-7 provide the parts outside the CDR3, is KAGVTQTPRYLIKTRGQQVTLSCSPISGHRSVSWYQQTPGQGLQFLFEYFSETQRNKGNFPGRFSGRQFSNSRSEMNVSTLELGDSALYLCASSSSREIYEQYFGPGTRLTVT.

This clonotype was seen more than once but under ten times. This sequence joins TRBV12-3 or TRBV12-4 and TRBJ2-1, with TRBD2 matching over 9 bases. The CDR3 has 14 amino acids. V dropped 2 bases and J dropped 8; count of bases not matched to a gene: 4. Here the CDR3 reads CASSLRGGAYEQFF. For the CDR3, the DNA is TGTGCCAGCAGTTTACGCGGGGGGGCCTATGAGCAGTTCTTC.